What follows are 3 T cell receptor beta chains derived from one specimen sequenced in a study of CD4 T cells in relation to SARS-CoV-2 and coronaviruses. Data came from immunoSEQ multiplex PCR; TCRdb stores just in-frame clones and leaves some out. The table includes some 21,000 clones, 77% detected once. CD4+ T cells from unexposed donors were obtained before the COVID-19 pandemic (2011-2018). Isolation of CD4+ T cells took place after around 11 days in culture. No antigen is known for these receptors. Sequences were obtained from CD4+ T cells from PBMCs, cultured in vitro. These receptors were taken from a human donor in good health.

The chain couples TRBV19 to TRBJ2-3; possible D gene TRBD2, 5 bases. The CDR3 is 17 residues long. Germline V gene lookup returns CDR1 LNHDA and CDR2 SQIVND (reference sequence). The V end lost 6 bases, the J end lost 1 base, and 20 bases lay between the germline ends. This chain's CDR3 is CASSLVGVLIGTDTQYF. Written as DNA, the CDR3 is TGTGCCAGTAGCCTAGTGGGAGTCCTCATTGGCACAGATACGCAGTATTTT.

V usage is TRBV25-1 and J usage is TRBJ1-5; D perhaps matches TRBD1 (6 bases). The CDR3 is 16 residues long. The germline CDR1 and CDR2 sequences are MGHDK and SYGVNS. V lost 5 bases and J 6 bases, leaving 20 bases between the germline ends. The CDR3 bases are TGTGCCAGCAGTCCTGGGACACCCCTCGCGGGTCAGCCCCAGCATTTT. Translating it yields CASSPGTPLAGQPQHF.

This chain uses TRBV6-5 with TRBJ2-1, with D possibly matching TRBD1 (6 bases). The germline V and J ends were trimmed by 2 bases and 0 bases, with 11 bases remaining between them. CDR1 is MNHEY, CDR2 SVGAGI, per germline. The CDR3 is 16 residues long. The CDR3 loop is CASSYRTGSSYNEQFF. The CDR3 region has the DNA TGTGCCAGCAGTTACCGTACAGGGAGCTCCTACAATGAGCAGTTCTTC.